The 3 T cell receptor beta chains listed next were all sequenced from one sample in a study of blood T cells in healthy people across ages. A J-beta primer mix and a sample-barcoded 5' primer were used in a second PCR of about 7 to 12 cycles. Via MiXCR, TCRdb re-called the 5' RACE reads, giving one row per CDR3 protein. Of more than 1,000,000 distinct CDR3 sequences listed, approximately 25% were seen once; the top ten hold about 0.8%. This sample was shared with a second study, whose subject was T cells of mothers and their children.

Sequenced: blood. Source of these receptors: a girl aged 2-10 years in good health.

The chain links TRBV5-1 to TRBJ2-3; 9 nucleotides agree with TRBD2. J was trimmed by 9 bases and V by 2 bases; bases with no gene match: 13. In germline, CDR1 is SGHRS, CDR2 YFSETQ. The CDR3 extends over 16 amino acids. The CDR3 loop is CASSFLAGSSGGTQYF. The DNA of the CDR3 is TGCGCCAGCAGCTTCCTAGCGGGGTCATCCGGAGGGACGCAGTATTTT.

In the case of this clonotype: Likely a read error: the CDR3 ends without its conserved phenylalanine or tryptophan. The V and J genes are TRBV11-2 and TRBJ1-1; D is unresolved. The CDR3 consists of 12 residues. Deletions cut 0 bases from V and 11 bases from J, with 10 bases between. The V gene's germline CDR1 is SGHAT and CDR2 FQNNGV. The CDR3 DNA reads TGTGCCAGCAGCTTAGACACCCGGAAGGCTTTCTAT. This encodes CASSLDTRKAFY.

The sample holds a few counts of this clonotype. The chain combines TRBV28 with TRBJ2-5, with 10 bases aligning to TRBD2. Germline V gene lookup returns CDR1 MDHEN and CDR2 SYDVKM. The CDR3 length is 17 residues. V shed 2 bases, J shed 2 bases, and the junction held 8 bases outside the gene matches. This CDR3 is CASSLPTSGDPQETQYF. The CDR3 DNA sequence: TGTGCCAGCAGTTTACCCACTAGCGGGGACCCTCAAGAGACCCAGTACTTC.